The 11 T cell receptor beta chains below were found in one sample sequenced in a study of identifying expanded T cells in peripheral blood. Generated by immunoSEQ multiplex PCR, the TCRdb table keeps only in-frame clones and is missing some. In the table there are 75,000 to 90,000 clones, roughly 86% of which are singletons. Sequencing used blood. The receptors derive from a person aged 18-70 years in good health.

The J gene is TRBJ2-7, the V gene TRBV7-9, with TRBD1 matching over 7 bases. The CDR3 runs to 14 residues. Germline CDR1 SEHNR, CDR2 FQNEAQ (reference sequence). The J segment lost 3 bases and the V segment lost 5 bases, leaving 7 bases of the junction unmatched. The CDR3, as DNA: TGTGCCAGCAGCCAATGGGACAGCAGCTACGAGCAGTACTTC. This translates into CASSQWDSSYEQYF.

The rearrangement links TRBV7-2 to TRBJ2-3, with 11 bases fitting TRBD2. The CDR3 is 15 amino acids. Per the germline V gene, CDR1 is SGHTA and CDR2 is FQGNSA. V was clipped by 5 bases and J by 3 bases; unmatched bases: 4. CDR3 sequence reads: CASSVLAGETDTQYF. Written as DNA, the CDR3 is TGTGCCAGCAGCGTACTAGCGGGAGAGACAGATACGCAGTATTTT.

In its sample, this clone was seen a few times. The chain couples TRBV2 to TRBJ2-7; a possible D gene is TRBD1 (6 bases). With 4 bases removed from V and 5 bases from J, the gap between germline ends came to 18 bases. The germline gives CDR1 SNHLY, CDR2 FYNNEI. The CDR3 loop spans 15 amino acids. The CDR3 sequence is CASSGTAYFGHEQYF. CDR3 in DNA: TGTGCCAGCAGTGGGACAGCTTATTTCGGCCACGAGCAGTACTTC.

The chain employs TRBV10-3 and TRBJ2-6; D may correspond to TRBD1 or TRBD2 (6 bases each). Trimming stripped 8 bases from V and 2 bases from J, with 22 bases between. Germline CDR1 is ENHRY and CDR2 is SYGVKD. The CDR3 has 18 residues. CDR3 nucleotides: TGTGCCATCTCCAAAGGGGGGCTAGACGGCGCTGGGGCCAACGTCCTGACTTTC. Translating it yields CAISKGGLDGAGANVLTF.

The chain is built from TRBV2 and TRBJ2-7, with 7 bases aligning to TRBD2. Germline CDR1 reads SNHLY; CDR2 reads FYNNEI. V gave up 1 base and J gave up 1 base; unmatched junction bases: 1. CDR3 length: 14 amino acids. As DNA, the CDR3 is TGTGCCAGCAGTGAAGTGGGAGGGTCCTACGAGCAGTACTTC. Residues: CASSEVGGSYEQYF.

For this clone: Other DNA sequences in this specimen translate into the identical CDR3. This chain links TRBV27 with TRBJ1-4; 7 bases align to TRBD1. The V segment lost 3 bases and the J segment 0 bases; nucleotides outside the gene matches: 4. Germline CDR1 reads MNHEY; CDR2 reads SMNVEV (reference sequence). The CDR3 has 16 amino acids. The CDR3, as DNA: TGTGCCAGCAGTTTGGGACAGCCTGCAACTAATGAAAAACTGTTTTTT. Translated: CASSLGQPATNEKLFF.

CDR3 DNA sequence: TGTGCCAGCAGCCAAGTCAATGAGCAGTTCTTC. Translation: CASSQVNEQFF. The chain carries TRBV7-2 and TRBJ2-1; D not resolved. Germline V gene data show CDR1 as SGHTA and CDR2 as FQGNSA. This CDR3 region has 11 residues. The V end was cut by 5 bases, the J end by 6 bases, with 5 bases between.

V gene TRBV2 combines with J gene TRBJ1-2; D is perhaps TRBD1 (6 bases). The germline V gene encodes CDR1 SNHLY and CDR2 FYNNEI. V was clipped by 1 base and J by 6 bases, with 21 bases between them. This CDR3 spans 17 amino acids. CDR3 sequence reads: CASSEVRKGGQGDGYTF. The CDR3 DNA follows: TGTGCCAGCAGTGAAGTTCGAAAGGGGGGACAAGGGGATGGCTACACCTTC.

This rearrangement joins TRBV5-6 to TRBJ1-1, with TRBD1 matching 12 bases. CDR3 length equals 19 residues. Germline-derived CDR1 and CDR2 are SGHDT and YYEEEE. V lost 4 bases, J lost 1 base, and 14 bases stayed unmatched. The CDR3 nucleotides read TGTGCCAGCAGCCTCGGGACAGGGGGCTTATTTGGCCCGAACACTGAAGCTTTCTTT. It yields the protein CASSLGTGGLFGPNTEAFF.

The V gene is TRBV6-5, the J gene TRBJ2-7, with a tentative D call TRBD2 (6 bases). The CDR3 extends over 13 amino acids. Deletions cut 10 bases from V and 2 bases from J, with 15 bases between. CDR1 MNHEY and CDR2 SVGAGI come from the germline V gene. The CDR3 DNA sequence: TGTGCCACACCCCTGGGGGGTCCCTACGAGCAGTACTTC. Protein sequence: CATPLGGPYEQYF.

V and J are TRBV10-3 and TRBJ1-3; TRBD1 matches at 8 bases. Germline V gene lookup returns CDR1 ENHRY and CDR2 SYGVKD. This CDR3 comprises 12 residues. V was clipped by 10 bases and J by 4 bases; unmatched bases: 3. CDR3 protein: CATQGEGNTIYF. The CDR3 region has the DNA TGTGCCACACAGGGGGAGGGAAACACCATATATTTT.